These 18 T cell receptor beta chains originate from one sample sequenced in a study of regulatory T cells. Regarding the study as a whole: Hydrophobic residues at CDR3 positions 6 and 7 were enriched in conventional CD4+ T cells of CD3G-deficient patients.

Their recognized antigens are unknown. Amplification used 52 TRBV primers and 13 TRBJ primers. Method: immunoSEQ multiplex PCR; TCRdb's copy keeps in-frame clones and lacks some. The table has 30,000 to 40,000 clones, around 89% seen once. Sequencing was done on a sample of conventional CD4+ T cells sorted from blood. Receptors originate from a person under 35 with CD3G deficiency.

V and J are TRBV28 and TRBJ1-2, with a weak D call TRBD1 (6 bases). The V and J ends lost 2 bases and 4 bases respectively, with 17 bases between them. Germline V gene sequence: CDR1 MDHEN, CDR2 SYDVKM. The CDR3 has 16 residues. The CDR3 protein is CASSLTRPGVSYGYTF. Here the CDR3 DNA reads TGTGCCAGCAGTTTAACGCGCCCAGGGGTGTCCTATGGCTACACCTTC.

The chain joins TRBV30 to TRBJ1-2; TRBD1 matches 8 bases. CDR3 length: 13 amino acids. The trim removed 8 bases at V and 7 bases at J, leaving 12 bases unmatched. The germline CDR1 and CDR2 sequences are GTSNPN and SVGIG (reference sequence). In nucleotides, the CDR3 is TGTGCCGCCCCCCGACAGGGGCTTCTTGGCTACACCTTC. Protein sequence: CAAPRQGLLGYTF.

The chain joins TRBV5-1 to TRBJ2-1, with D unclear. V was clipped by 4 bases and J by 10 bases, with 15 bases between them. CDR1 and CDR2 from the germline V gene are SGHRS and YFSETQ. This CDR3 has 13 residues. The CDR3 sequence is CASSPAPPAEQFF. In nucleotides, the CDR3 is TGCGCCAGCAGCCCGGCCCCCCCAGCGGAGCAGTTCTTC.

The chain uses TRBV6-1 and TRBJ2-7, with 9 bases that match TRBD1. Germline V CDR1 and CDR2: MNHNS, SASEGT. V gave up 5 bases and J gave up 5 bases; unmatched junction bases: 10. There are 15 residues in the CDR3. CDR3 coding DNA: TGTGCCAGCAGTCGTTCGGGACAGGGAGAAGACGAGCAGTACTTC. This gives the protein CASSRSGQGEDEQYF.

The V gene is TRBV6-5, the J gene TRBJ1-2; 10 nucleotides match TRBD1. The CDR3 sequence is 13 residues long. Germline V lookup: CDR1 MNHEY, CDR2 SVGAGI. V trimming: 5 bases; J trimming: 4 bases; junction bases outside the gene matches: 1. CDR3 nucleotides: TGTGCCAGCAGTCGACAGGGGGCCTATGGCTACACCTTC. Amino acids: CASSRQGAYGYTF.

V is TRBV18 and J is TRBJ2-3; unclear D gene. V was shortened by 3 bases and J by 2 bases, with 6 bases between the two germline ends. The CDR3 is 13 residues long. From germline, CDR1 is KGHSH and CDR2 LQKENI. CDR3 sequence reads: CASSPAPTDTQYF. In nucleotides, the CDR3 is TGTGCCAGCTCACCCGCCCCCACAGATACGCAGTATTTT.

V is TRBV5-1 and J is TRBJ2-1, with D maybe TRBD2 (6 bases). CDR1 SGHRS and CDR2 YFSETQ come from the germline V gene. V was trimmed by 6 bases and J by 1 base, leaving 14 bases between them. This CDR3 has 15 residues. The CDR3 sequence: CASTEAGWSYNEQFF. The CDR3 nucleotides are TGCGCCAGCACGGAGGCGGGGTGGTCCTACAATGAGCAGTTCTTC.

The gene calls are TRBV6-1 and TRBJ2-7, with 7 bases identical to TRBD2. Germline V CDR1 and CDR2: MNHNS, SASEGT. The CDR3 contains 15 residues. Trimming removed 3 bases from V and 3 bases from J; junction bases left unmatched: 8. The CDR3 coding sequence is TGTGCCAGCAGTGATCGAGGGAGGGCCGGCTACGAGCAGTACTTC. Protein sequence: CASSDRGRAGYEQYF.

The chain joins TRBV7-9 to TRBJ1-1; D is perhaps TRBD1 (5 bases). The V and J ends lost 2 bases and 4 bases respectively, with 11 bases between them. This CDR3 contains 14 residues. The germline CDR1 and CDR2 sequences are SEHNR and FQNEAQ (reference sequence). CDR3 coding DNA: TGTGCCAGCAGCTTAAACACGGGGGGCACTGAAGCTTTCTTT. Translating it yields CASSLNTGGTEAFF.

The chain employs TRBV7-2 and TRBJ2-1; 12 bases line up with TRBD2. With 4 bases clipped from V and 5 bases from J, the junction kept 6 bases outside the gene matches. Germline loops: CDR1 SGHTA, CDR2 FQGNSA. The CDR3 has 16 residues. The CDR3 nucleotides are TGTGCCAGCAGCTCATCTAGCGGGGGGGCCGACAATGAGCAGTTCTTC. This sequence encodes CASSSSSGGADNEQFF. The variable domain in full, with the rest retrieved from reference TRBV7-2 and TRBJ2-1, is GAGVSQSPSNKVTEKGKDVELRCDPISGHTALYWYRQSLGQGLEFLIYFQGNSAPDKSGLPSDRFSAERTGGSVSTLTIQRTQQEDSAVYLCASSSSSGGADNEQFFGPGTRLTVL.

This chain uses TRBV5-1 with TRBJ2-7, with a possible D match to TRBD2 (7 bases). V was clipped by 0 bases and J by 0 bases, with 13 bases between them. The germline gives CDR1 SGHRS, CDR2 YFSETQ. The CDR3 contains 16 residues. In DNA, the CDR3 is TGCGCCAGCAGCTTGGGGGGGGGCCCCAGCTCCTACGAGCAGTACTTC. Its protein is CASSLGGGPSSYEQYF.

CDR3 loop: CASSVSGRAETQYF. In nucleotides, the CDR3 is TGCGCCAGCAGCGTTAGCGGGAGGGCCGAGACCCAGTACTTC. The chain carries TRBV5-1 and TRBJ2-5; TRBD2 matches 11 bases. Losses at the gene ends were 4 bases for V and 5 bases for J; bases not matched to a gene: 4. The CDR3 length is 14 residues. Germline V gene data show CDR1 as SGHRS and CDR2 as YFSETQ.

The chain carries TRBV28 and TRBJ2-4; TRBD1 is a possible D gene (5 bases). The CDR3 is 14 amino acids. V was shortened by 6 bases and J by 8 bases, with 17 bases between the two germline ends. Germline CDR1 is MDHEN and CDR2 is SYDVKM. DNA of the CDR3: TGTGCCAGCAGCCAGGGTGGCACCCCGGACATTCAGTACTTC. This gives the protein CASSQGGTPDIQYF.

This chain links TRBV7-8 with TRBJ2-5; weak D call: TRBD2 (6 bases). Germline V lookup: CDR1 SGHVS, CDR2 FQNEAQ. Trimming stripped 2 bases from V and 4 bases from J, with 11 bases between. The CDR3 spans 14 residues. Written as DNA, the CDR3 is TGTGCCAGCAGCTTACCAGCGGAGGGAGAGACCCAGTACTTC. Its protein product is CASSLPAEGETQYF.

The chain has TRBV28 and TRBJ2-1; TRBD2 aligns across 7 bases. CDR3 length: 16 residues. Trimming cost V 5 bases and J 8 bases; bases outside gene matches: 15. The germline CDR1 and CDR2 sequences are MDHEN and SYDVKM. The CDR3 DNA follows: TGTGCCAGCAGTCCCCTGGACGGGGAGGGCCGCCATGAGCAGTTCTTC. Amino acids: CASSPLDGEGRHEQFF.

The chain carries TRBV18 and TRBJ2-1, with D possibly being TRBD1 (5 bases). The CDR3 sequence is 13 residues long. Trimming left V 9 bases short and J 8 bases short, with 17 bases between. CDR1 KGHSH and CDR2 LQKENI come from the germline V gene. The CDR3 here is CASSVGARDEQFF. The DNA for the CDR3 is TGTGCCAGTTCTGTAGGGGCGAGAGATGAGCAGTTCTTC.

The J gene is TRBJ2-7, the V gene TRBV6-1; D is ambiguous. This CDR3 contains 11 residues. V was clipped by 6 bases and J by 3 bases, with 6 bases between them. The germline V gene has CDR1 MNHNS and CDR2 SASEGT. The CDR3 region is CASRGIYEQYF. CDR3 nucleotides: TGTGCCAGCAGAGGGATCTACGAGCAGTACTTC.

This chain connects TRBV5-1 to TRBJ2-3, with 8 bases fitting TRBD1. With 5 bases clipped from V and 5 bases from J, the junction kept 7 bases outside the gene matches. The CDR3 is 14 residues long. Germline V gene lookup returns CDR1 SGHRS and CDR2 YFSETQ. The CDR3 protein is CASSLQGGLDTQYF. Here the CDR3 DNA reads TGCGCCAGCAGTTTACAGGGGGGACTAGATACGCAGTATTTT.